Sequencing of this T cell receptor beta chain was carried out in a study of control samples from healthy donors and cancer patients. J was trimmed by 2 bases and V by 4 bases; bases with no gene match: 8. This CDR3 contains 16 residues. Germline CDR1 reads SGHAT; CDR2 reads FQNNGV. TCRdb's copy holds only in-frame clones and misses some; the assay was immunoSEQ multiplex PCR. This sample has under 150,000 clones, with over 85% found just once. Sequencing was carried out using blood. This chain joins TRBV11-2 and TRBJ2-5; 9 bases are shared with TRBD2. The receptor comes from a man aged 30 to 39 in good health. The CDR3, as DNA: TGTGCCAGCAGCTACCTGGGCGCGGGGGGGCAAGAGACCCAGTACTTC. Its protein is CASSYLGAGGQETQYF.